This TCR beta chain was observed in a study of cytomegalovirus exposure and HLA in healthy donors. Germline assignment: CDR1 SGHAT and CDR2 FQDESV (reference sequence). CDR3 length: 13 residues. V shed 5 bases, J shed 5 bases, and the junction held 5 bases outside the gene matches. Notes on the study in general: TCR beta sequences reportedly predicted most subjects' HLA-A and HLA-B alleles accurately. With DRB1 most and HLA-C fewest, TCR association rates differed between HLA loci in a later analysis. Analysis was performed later, and it showed HLA-associated TCR beta chains to be more clonally expanded than equally common others.

Regarding donors, all were healthy bone marrow donors. Of note for this clone: Its antigen is unidentified.

PCR was performed using 60 Vbeta and 13 Jbeta primers. The protocol was immunoSEQ multiplex PCR, while the TCRdb copy is restricted to in-frame clones and leaves out a portion. This sample has 170,000 or so clones, with about 84% found just once. This chain links TRBV11-1 with TRBJ1-2, with TRBD1 matching 7 bases. The sequence came from a man in his late teens or twenties in good health and CMV-seronegative. The specimen was PBMCs. CDR3 DNA: TGTGCCAGCAGCCTCGACAGGGAGTATGGCTACACCTTC. As protein: CASSLDREYGYTF.